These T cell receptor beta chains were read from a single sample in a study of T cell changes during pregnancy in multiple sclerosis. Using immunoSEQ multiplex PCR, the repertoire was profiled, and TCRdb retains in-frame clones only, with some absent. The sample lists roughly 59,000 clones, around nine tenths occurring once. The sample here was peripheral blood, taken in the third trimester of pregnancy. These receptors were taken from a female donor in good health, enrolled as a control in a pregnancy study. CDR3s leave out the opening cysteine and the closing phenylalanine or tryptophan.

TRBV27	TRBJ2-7	ASSYSGGYEQY
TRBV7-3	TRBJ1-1	ASSLRGDTEAF
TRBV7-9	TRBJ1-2	ASSPTSGGVYGYT
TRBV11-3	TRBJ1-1	ASSFSLNTEAF
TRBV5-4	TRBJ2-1	ASSLVGTDNEQF
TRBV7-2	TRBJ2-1	ASSPRWRALNNEQF
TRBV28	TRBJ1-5	ASRAGGSSNQPQH
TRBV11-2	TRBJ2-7	ASSDAPGQYYEQY
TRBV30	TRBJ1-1	AWILDRANTEAF
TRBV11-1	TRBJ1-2	ASSLSRDYGYT
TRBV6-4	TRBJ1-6	ASSNRDNSPLH
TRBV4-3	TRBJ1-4	ASSLGRPDEKLF
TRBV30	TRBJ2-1	AWDRAGTPYNEQF
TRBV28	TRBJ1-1	ASTAIAGEAF
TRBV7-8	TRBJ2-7	ASSSPDGTQEQY
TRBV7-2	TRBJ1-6	ASSLAQPGSPLH
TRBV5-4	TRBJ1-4	ASSDGQGRNEKLF
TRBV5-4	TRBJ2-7	ASSLPGTGAYEQY
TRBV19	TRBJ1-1	ASTTGNLMNTEAF
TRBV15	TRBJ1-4	ATSRKQGRFATNEKLF
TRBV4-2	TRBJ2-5	ASSQADSTAQETQY
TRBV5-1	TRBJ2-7	ASSWTSSYEQY
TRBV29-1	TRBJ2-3	SVREFRVTDTQY
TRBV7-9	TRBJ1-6	ASRPSRGYNSPLH
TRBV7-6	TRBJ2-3	ASSSQEFDTQY
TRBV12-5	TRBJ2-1	ASGHTLDRGGYNEQF
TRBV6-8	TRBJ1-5	ASSQPYLFRVSNQPQH
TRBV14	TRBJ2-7	ASSPPGTPWNRF
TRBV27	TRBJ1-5	ASRQGWDQPQH
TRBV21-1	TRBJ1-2	ASSPVGACGYT
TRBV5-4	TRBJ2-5	ASSLAVAGGSQETQY
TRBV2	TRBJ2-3	ASRTQGASTDTQY
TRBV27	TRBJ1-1	ASFTGINEAF
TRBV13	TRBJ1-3	ASSRAKLSGNTIY
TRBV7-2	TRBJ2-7	ASSFGGTAYEQY
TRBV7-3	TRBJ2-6	ASSSSTGGSGANVLT
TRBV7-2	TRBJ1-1	ASSIRQGVNTEAF
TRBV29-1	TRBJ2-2	SALTQSNTGELF
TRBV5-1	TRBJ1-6	ASSLAETGYSPLH
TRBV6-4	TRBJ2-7	ASSEGLGQY
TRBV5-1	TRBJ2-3	ASSPPPSTSGGAGDTQY
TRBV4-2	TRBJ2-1	ASSQGRGTSGSPEQF
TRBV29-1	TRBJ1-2	SVIVGQGGGYT
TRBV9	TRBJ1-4	ASSGGGAANEKLF
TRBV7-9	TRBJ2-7	ASSSYRDRDFYEQY
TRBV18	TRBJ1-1	ASSELQGTEAF
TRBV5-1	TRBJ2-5	ASSLESGVQETQY
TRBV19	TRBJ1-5	ASSTGQGFLPQH
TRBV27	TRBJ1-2	ASTRAGGGSGYT
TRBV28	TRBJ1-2	ASTPGGNYGYT
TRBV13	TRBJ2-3	ASSSGATSGGGDTQY
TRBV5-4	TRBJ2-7	ASSLGQGVGEQY
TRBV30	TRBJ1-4	AWSHWGGNEKLF